These T cell receptor beta chains were read from a single sample in a study of shared clonotypes between healthy human individuals. The assay was immunoSEQ multiplex PCR, and TCRdb's table has in-frame clones only and misses some. Counted here are 2 million to 2.5 million clones, more than 85% occurring once; the ten biggest clones make up roughly 0.39%. Sequences were obtained from naive CD4+ T cells from PBMCs. The source of these receptors is a man younger than 30 in good health. Some clones in this sample may be carry-over from other donors' samples. CDR3s include the opening cysteine and the closing phenylalanine or tryptophan. A D gene is named only where the DNA matches it firmly. Expanded clones get a size class; other rows say once, few or many, or leave the size out.

TRBJ2-5,-,TRBV28,TRBD1,TGTGCCAGCAGTAACAGGGACAGGGCGGGGGAGACCCAGTACTTC,CASSNRDRAGETQYF
TRBJ2-1,-,TRBV6-5,-,TGTGCCAGCAGTTACTCTGGCAGGGTCGCCTACAATGAGCAGTTCTTC,CASSYSGRVAYNEQFF
TRBJ1-2,-,TRBV19,TRBD1,TGTGCCAGTAGAGAAACAGGGGCCTCCTATGGCTACACCTTC,CASRETGASYGYTF
TRBJ2-5,once,TRBV28,-,TGTGCCAGCAGTTTCAGTCGCAGTACTTCTAGCGACCAAGAGACCCAGTACTTC,CASSFSRSTSSDQETQYF
TRBJ2-2,-,TRBV11-2,-,TGTGCCAGCAGCTCTCCGGCCCCGGTGGCGAACACCGGGGAGCTGTTTTTT,CASSSPAPVANTGELFF
TRBJ1-5,-,TRBV19,TRBD1,TGTGCCAGTAGCAGGGGGGGTCAGCCCCAGCATTTT,CASSRGGQPQHF
TRBJ1-1,-,TRBV4-1,TRBD1,TGCGCCAGCAGCTTGGGACAGGGGGCCTTAATGAACACTGAAGCTTTCTTT,CASSLGQGALMNTEAFF
TRBJ2-5,few,TRBV7-9,-,TGTGCCAGCAGCTTCGGGCAGGGGGGAGGTCAAGAGACCCAGTACTTC,CASSFGQGGGQETQYF
TRBJ1-3,-,TRBV5-1,-,TGCGCCAGCAGCTTGTCAGGGGCGAGAGGAAACACCATATATTTT,CASSLSGARGNTIYF
TRBJ2-1,-,TRBV11-3,TRBD2,TGTGCCAGCAGCTTAGGGCTAGCGGGAGAGGGTGAGCAGTTCTTC,CASSLGLAGEGEQFF
TRBJ2-5,once,TRBV15,-,TGTGCCACCAGCAAGAAAGCGGGTCTGGGTCATACCCAGTACTTC,CATSKKAGLGHTQYF
TRBJ1-4,-,TRBV11-2,TRBD1,TGTGCCAGCAGCGAGGGACAGCTTGAAAATGAAAAACTGTTTTTT,CASSEGQLENEKLFF
TRBJ1-1,-,TRBV14,-,TGTGCCAGCAGCCGGGGACTGAACACTGAAGCTTTCTTT,CASSRGLNTEAFF
TRBJ2-7,-,TRBV5-1,TRBD1,TGCGCCAGCAGCTTAATCACAGGGGGCGCTTACGAGCAGTACTTC,CASSLITGGAYEQYF
TRBJ2-2,-,TRBV12-5,-,TGTGCTAGTGGTTCCCCGTTCACCGGGGAGCTGTTTTTT,CASGSPFTGELFF
TRBJ2-7,-,TRBV28,-,TGTGCCAGCAGTTTATCTCTGGGGGGCGTGAACTACGAGCAGTACTTC,CASSLSLGGVNYEQYF
TRBJ2-2,-,TRBV27,-,TGTGCCAGCAGTTCAACAAGTCTGGGGTTCACCGGGGAGCTGTTTTTT,CASSSTSLGFTGELFF
TRBJ2-1,-,TRBV7-3,TRBD2,TGTGCCAGCAGCTTATCAGCGGGAGGGCCGAGTGAGCAGTTCTTC,CASSLSAGGPSEQFF
TRBJ2-1,-,TRBV7-2,-,TGTGCCAGCCACTACAGGGACATATTCAATGAGCAGTTCTTC,CASHYRDIFNEQFF
TRBJ2-1,-,TRBV7-9,-,TGTGCCAGCAGCCCCTCGGCAGGGGCCGCCTTGTTCTCCTACAATGAGCAGTTCTTC,CASSPSAGAALFSYNEQFF
TRBJ1-2,once,TRBV29-1,-,TGCAGCGTTGCCCGCCTGGCAGCGGGGGGCTACACCTTC,CSVARLAAGGYTF
TRBJ2-5,-,TRBV5-8,TRBD2,TGTGCCAGCAGCTTGGCTAGCGGGAGTCGAAAGACCCAGTACTTC,CASSLASGSRKTQYF
TRBJ1-5,-,TRBV7-6,TRBD1,TGTGCCAGCAGCCCACAGGGGGCTAGGCAGCCCCAGCATTTT,CASSPQGARQPQHF
TRBJ2-3,-,TRBV4-1,-,TGCGCCAGCAGCCAAGCAGCCGCCGGCTCGCAATCGGGTGAAGATACGCAGTATTTT,CASSQAAAGSQSGEDTQYF
TRBJ2-1,-,TRBV5-4,-,TGTGCCAGCAGGGCAGGAGGGGAAGGGGCCTACAATGAGCAGTTCTTC,CASRAGGEGAYNEQFF
TRBJ2-1,-,TRBV6-1,-,TGTGCCAGCAGTCTTAACAATGAGCAGTTCTTC,CASSLNNEQFF
TRBJ1-1,-,TRBV5-1,-,TGCGCCAGCAGCTTCGGCGTGAGGTTGAACACTGAAGCTTTCTTT,CASSFGVRLNTEAFF
TRBJ2-7,-,TRBV28,TRBD1,TGTGCCAGCAGGCCCGGGACAGGTCCCTACGAGCAGTACTTC,CASRPGTGPYEQYF
TRBJ2-7,-,TRBV2,TRBD1,TGTGCCAGCACCTGGACAGGGGGCCTTTCTTCCTACGAGCAGTACTTC,CASTWTGGLSSYEQYF
TRBJ2-1,-,TRBV5-4,TRBD2,TGTGCCAGCAGCTTGGAGCCCGGGGGGGTGGCCTACAATGAGCAGTTCTTC,CASSLEPGGVAYNEQFF
TRBJ2-7,-,TRBV7-6,TRBD2,TGTGCCAGCAGCTTAAATCGTGGCGGGAGAGACGGCTACGAGCAGTACTTC,CASSLNRGGRDGYEQYF
TRBJ2-7,-,TRBV18,TRBD2,TGTGCCAGCTCACCACCAGGGGTAGCGGGCTACGAGCAGTACTTC,CASSPPGVAGYEQYF
TRBJ2-7,-,TRBV6-5,TRBD2,TGTGCCAGCGGGTCTAGCGGGAGGAAAAAATACTTC,CASGSSGRKKYF
TRBJ1-1,-,TRBV6-6,-,TGTGCCAGCATTAGGTATGCGAACACTGAAGCTTTCTTT,CASIRYANTEAFF